A selection of T cell receptor beta chains follows, all from one sample in a study of blood T cell repertoires in COVID-19. Some clones are missing from TCRdb's copy, which holds only in-frame ones; the method was immunoSEQ multiplex PCR. Among 350,000 to 450,000 clones listed, 80% to 90% were seen once. Material for sequencing was PBMCs or T cells enriched from blood (not recorded which). The receptors originated from a man younger than 40 who had recovered from COVID-19. Both conserved end residues are part of each CDR3. Fields, in order: J gene, CDR3 length, clone size, V gene, D gene, CDR3 protein, CDR3 DNA. D genes are given only for firm matches. The size entry is marked missing in some rows and otherwise reads once, few, many or a size class.

TRBJ1-2,13,NA,TRBV6-2/TRBV6-3,NA,CASSRQDRQGYTF,TGTGCCAGCAGTAGACAAGACCGTCAAGGCTACACCTTC
TRBJ1-4,15,once,TRBV4-1,NA,CASSLSSTEQEKLFF,TGCGCCAGCAGCCTTTCGAGCACAGAGCAGGAAAAACTGTTTTTT
TRBJ2-5,15,once,TRBV5-4,TRBD1,CASSSRDRIEETQYF,TGTGCCAGCAGCAGCCGGGACAGGATTGAAGAGACCCAGTACTTC
TRBJ1-2,12,NA,TRBV2,TRBD1,CASTQGAGGYTF,TGTGCCAGCACTCAGGGGGCGGGAGGCTACACCTTC
TRBJ2-1,16,NA,TRBV6-2/TRBV6-3,TRBD2,CASSFGTSGSRGEQFF,TGTGCCAGCAGTTTCGGGACTAGCGGGAGTAGAGGTGAGCAGTTCTTC
TRBJ1-2,13,NA,TRBV19,NA,CASSNGDNYGYTF,TGTGCCAGTAGTAACGGGGATAACTATGGCTACACCTTC
TRBJ2-7,17,NA,TRBV9,TRBD2,CASSVGELAGGSYEQYF,TGTGCCAGCAGCGTAGGAGAACTAGCGGGAGGTAGTTACGAGCAGTACTTC
TRBJ1-4,14,NA,TRBV3-1/TRBV3-2,TRBD1,CASSESGTAEKLFF,TGTGCCAGCAGCGAGTCCGGGACAGCCGAAAAACTGTTTTTT
TRBJ2-1,15,NA,TRBV27,TRBD1,CASSLRDRVANEQFF,TGTGCCAGCAGTTTACGGGACAGGGTGGCCAATGAGCAGTTCTTC
TRBJ2-5,13,NA,TRBV6-1,NA,CASSEDVARTQYF,TGTGCCAGCAGTGAAGATGTTGCCAGAACCCAGTACTTC
TRBJ2-7,11,NA,TRBV7-6,NA,CASSDTYEQYF,TGTGCCAGCAGCGACACCTACGAGCAGTACTTC
TRBJ2-5,15,NA,TRBV15,NA,CATSQARGYQETQYF,TGTGCCACCAGCCAAGCCCGCGGTTACCAAGAGACCCAGTACTTC